The clone carrying this TCR beta chain showed up many times. Its antigen is not identified. This specimen comes from a study of regulatory T cells in long-lasting Graves disease. Whole-study results and caveats: The work looked only at peripheral blood and did not look at thyroid tissue. A greater number of public clonotypes (roughly 2,800) was shared by persistent patients than by new patients (over 900).

Trimming left V 6 bases short and J 1 base short, with 6 bases between. This CDR3 is 12 amino acids long. The germline V gene encodes CDR1 MDHEN and CDR2 SYDVKM. For TCR beta, libraries came from iRepertoire HTBI primers and Arm-PCR of CDR3 regions. TCRdb reprocessed the multiplex PCR reads with MiXCR, giving one entry per CDR3 protein. The data hold about 450,000 distinct CDR3 sequences, with 20% to 25% observed a single time. As to time point: persistent/refractory GD, antithyroid drugs over 5 years with positive TRAb. RNA extracted from PBMCs served as the sequencing template. Patients with Graves' disease were diagnosed by American Thyroid Association guidelines. Those enrolled as patients came out of an endocrinology department in Xi'an, China.

Sequenced here: peripheral blood mononuclear cells (PBMCs), sampled when the disease was refractory, from a patient treated with antithyroid drugs. The clonotype comes from a female donor with Graves disease. The V and J genes are TRBV28 and TRBJ1-2, with unresolved D. The CDR3 DNA reads as TGTGCCAGCAGGCGAGTTAACTATGGCTACACCTTC. Its translation is CASRRVNYGYTF.